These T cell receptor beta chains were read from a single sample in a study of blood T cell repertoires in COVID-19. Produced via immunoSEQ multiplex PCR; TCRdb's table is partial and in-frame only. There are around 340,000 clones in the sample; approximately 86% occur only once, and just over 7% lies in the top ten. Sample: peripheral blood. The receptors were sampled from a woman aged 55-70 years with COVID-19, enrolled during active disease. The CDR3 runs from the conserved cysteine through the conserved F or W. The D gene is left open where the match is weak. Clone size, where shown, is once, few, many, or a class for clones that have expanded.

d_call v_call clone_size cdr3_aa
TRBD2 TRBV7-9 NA CASSPLAGGSTDTQYF
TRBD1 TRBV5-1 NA CASSPGQGVGGYTF
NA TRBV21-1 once CASSPSGTKLQETQYF
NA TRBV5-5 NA CASSSGPGSDTGELFF
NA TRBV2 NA CASIYRAPEGYTF
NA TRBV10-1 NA CASSESAGGGTEAFF
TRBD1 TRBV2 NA CALTGDNRNTIYF
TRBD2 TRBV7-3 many CASSSPSGGAKSTDTQYF
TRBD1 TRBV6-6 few CASSQTGGTEAFF
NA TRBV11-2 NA CASSLFRRATHEQYF
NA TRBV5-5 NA CASSWTHNYGYTF
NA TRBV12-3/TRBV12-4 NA CASSSVDEQFF
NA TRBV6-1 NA CASSEVGGETQYF
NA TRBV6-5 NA CASRLSGNYGYTF
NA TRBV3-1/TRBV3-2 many CASSPRVISAEAFF
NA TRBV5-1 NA CASSLRTAGGAETQYF
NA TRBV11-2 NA CASTSYVSEQYF
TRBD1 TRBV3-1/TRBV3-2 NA CASSQGQGSDTEAFF
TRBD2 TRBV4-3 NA CASSQEGRGGTYTQYF
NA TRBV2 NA CASSVFGATDTQYF
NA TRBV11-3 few CASSFQEYGYTF
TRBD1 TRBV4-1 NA CASRPRGQANEKLFF
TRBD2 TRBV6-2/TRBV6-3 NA CASSYNQRGFSYEQYF
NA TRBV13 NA CASSRGPNTEAFF
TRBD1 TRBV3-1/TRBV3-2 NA CASSQTGTGLNEKLFF
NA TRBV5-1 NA CASRTVNTEAFF
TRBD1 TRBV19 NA CASRSATGVGDTEAFF
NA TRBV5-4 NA CASSRPGRVTEQYF